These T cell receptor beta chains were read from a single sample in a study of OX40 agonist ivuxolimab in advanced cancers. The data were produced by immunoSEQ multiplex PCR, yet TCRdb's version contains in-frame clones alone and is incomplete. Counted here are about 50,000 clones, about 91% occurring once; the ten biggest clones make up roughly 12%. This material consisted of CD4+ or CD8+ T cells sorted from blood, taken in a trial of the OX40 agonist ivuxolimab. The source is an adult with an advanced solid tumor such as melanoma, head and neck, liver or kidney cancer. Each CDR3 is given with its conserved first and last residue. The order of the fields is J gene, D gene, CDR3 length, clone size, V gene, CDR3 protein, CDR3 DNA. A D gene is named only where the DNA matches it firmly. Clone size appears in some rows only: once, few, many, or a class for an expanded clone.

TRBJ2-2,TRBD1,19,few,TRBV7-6,CASSLAKITGQADTGELFF,TGTGCCAGCAGCTTAGCCAAAATTACCGGACAGGCGGACACCGGGGAGCTGTTTTTT
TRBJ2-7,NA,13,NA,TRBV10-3,CAISESPSYEQYF,TGTGCCATCAGTGAGTCCCCATCCTACGAGCAGTACTTC
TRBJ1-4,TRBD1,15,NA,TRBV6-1,CASSEYGTDNEKLFF,TGTGCCAGCAGTGAATACGGGACAGATAATGAAAAACTGTTTTTT
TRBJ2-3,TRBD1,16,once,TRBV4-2,CASSQGRQGATDTQYF,TGTGCCAGCAGCCAAGGTCGACAGGGGGCCACAGATACGCAGTATTTT
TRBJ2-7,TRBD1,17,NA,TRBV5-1,CASSLGGQGRFAGEQYF,TGCGCCAGCAGCTTGGGCGGACAGGGAAGATTCGCCGGCGAGCAGTACTTC
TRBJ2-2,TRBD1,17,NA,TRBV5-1,CASSLYGQGPSTGELFF,TGCGCCAGCAGCTTGTACGGACAGGGACCGAGCACCGGGGAGCTGTTTTTT
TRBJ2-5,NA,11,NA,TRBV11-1,CASSLVGTQYF,TGTGCCAGCAGCTTAGTTGGGACCCAGTACTTC
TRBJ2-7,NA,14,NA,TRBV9,CASSVGGGTYEQYF,TGTGCCAGCAGCGTAGGGGGGGGCACCTACGAGCAGTACTTC
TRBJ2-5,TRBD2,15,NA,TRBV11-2,CASSPGLAEAETQYF,TGTGCCAGCAGCCCGGGACTAGCGGAGGCGGAGACCCAGTACTTC
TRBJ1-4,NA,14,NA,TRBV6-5,CASRAGLGDEKLFF,TGTGCCAGCAGAGCGGGGTTAGGGGATGAAAAACTGTTTTTT
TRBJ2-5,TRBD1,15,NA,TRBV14,CASSQGATGWKTQYF,TGTGCCAGCAGCCAAGGCGCGACAGGGTGGAAGACCCAGTACTTC
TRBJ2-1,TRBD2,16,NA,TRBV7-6,CASSPPGGSSYNEQFF,TGTGCCAGCAGCCCCCCGGGCGGGAGCTCCTACAATGAGCAGTTCTTC
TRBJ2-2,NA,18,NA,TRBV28,CASSSPLLDRAPLGELFF,TGTGCCAGCAGTTCCCCCCTCTTGGATAGGGCTCCCCTCGGGGAGCTGTTTTTT
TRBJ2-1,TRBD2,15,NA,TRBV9,CASSPPGLARNEQFF,TGTGCCAGCAGCCCACCGGGACTAGCAAGAAATGAGCAGTTCTTC
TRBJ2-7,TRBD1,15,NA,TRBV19,CASSMGDSLHYEQYF,TGTGCCAGTAGTATGGGGGACAGTCTTCACTACGAGCAGTACTTC
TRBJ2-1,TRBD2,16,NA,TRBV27,CASSSATSLGRGEQFF,TGTGCCAGCAGTTCCGCGACTAGCTTGGGCCGGGGTGAGCAGTTCTTC
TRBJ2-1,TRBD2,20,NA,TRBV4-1,CASSQVSGGPRLSSYNEQFF,TGCGCCAGCAGCCAAGTAAGCGGGGGGCCACGGTTAAGCTCCTACAATGAGCAGTTCTTC
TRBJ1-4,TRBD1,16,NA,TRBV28,CASSPQGALEIEKLFF,TGTGCCAGCAGTCCACAGGGGGCGCTAGAAATTGAAAAACTGTTTTTT
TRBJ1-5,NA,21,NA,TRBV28,CASRSPPGTDTVIVAAQPQHF,TGTGCCAGCAGAAGCCCCCCGGGCACCGATACCGTTATTGTGGCTGCTCAGCCCCAGCATTTT
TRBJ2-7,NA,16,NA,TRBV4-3,CASSQDVSGWTYEQYF,TGCGCCAGCAGCCAAGATGTTAGCGGCTGGACCTACGAGCAGTACTTC
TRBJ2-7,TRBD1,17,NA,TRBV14,CASSQGNPQGAYYEQYF,TGTGCCAGCAGCCAAGGTAACCCCCAGGGGGCGTACTACGAGCAGTACTTC
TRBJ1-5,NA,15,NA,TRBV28,CASSLYPGFNQPQHF,TGTGCCAGCAGTTTGTACCCGGGGTTCAATCAGCCCCAGCATTTT
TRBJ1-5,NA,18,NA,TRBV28,CASSLMGSAGPSNQPQHF,TGTGCCAGCAGTTTAATGGGTTCTGCCGGGCCTAGCAATCAGCCCCAGCATTTT
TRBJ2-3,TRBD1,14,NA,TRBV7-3,CASSPTGGTDTQYF,TGTGCCAGCAGCCCGACAGGGGGCACAGATACGCAGTATTTT
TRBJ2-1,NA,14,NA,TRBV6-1,CASREGGPVNEQFF,TGTGCCAGCAGAGAGGGGGGCCCAGTCAATGAGCAGTTCTTC
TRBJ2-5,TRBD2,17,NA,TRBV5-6,CASSVEASGGAGETQYF,TGTGCCAGCAGCGTCGAGGCTAGCGGGGGGGCCGGAGAGACCCAGTACTTC
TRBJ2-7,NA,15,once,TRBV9,CASSVGDGSVHEQYF,TGTGCCAGCAGCGTAGGGGACGGGAGTGTCCACGAGCAGTACTTC
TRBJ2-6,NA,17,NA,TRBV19,CASSIVFVVSGANVLTF,TGTGCCAGTAGTATCGTTTTCGTTGTCTCTGGGGCCAACGTCCTGACTTTC
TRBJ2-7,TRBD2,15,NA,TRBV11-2,CASSPPGGSPYEQYF,TGTGCCAGCAGCCCCCCGGGGGGGAGCCCCTACGAGCAGTACTTC
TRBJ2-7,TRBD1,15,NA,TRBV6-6,CASSDRGPVFYEQYF,TGTGCCAGCAGTGACAGGGGTCCTGTGTTCTACGAGCAGTACTTC
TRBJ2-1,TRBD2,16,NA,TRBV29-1,CSVGSPAGGSYNEQFF,TGCAGCGTTGGCAGCCCAGCGGGGGGCTCCTACAATGAGCAGTTCTTC
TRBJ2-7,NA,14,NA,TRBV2,CASRGDGGTYEQYF,TGTGCCAGCAGGGGGGACGGCGGAACCTACGAGCAGTACTTC
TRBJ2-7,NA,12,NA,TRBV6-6,CASWDTPYEQYF,TGTGCCAGCTGGGACACTCCCTACGAGCAGTACTTC
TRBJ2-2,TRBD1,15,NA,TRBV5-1,CASSLGQGDTGELFF,TGCGCCAGCAGCTTAGGACAGGGTGACACCGGGGAGCTGTTTTTT
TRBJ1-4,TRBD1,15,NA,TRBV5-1,CASSSWTGINEKLFF,TGCGCCAGCAGCAGCTGGACAGGGATAAATGAAAAACTGTTTTTT
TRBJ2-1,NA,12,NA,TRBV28,CASSLMSNEQFF,TGTGCCAGCAGTTTAATGTCCAATGAGCAGTTCTTC
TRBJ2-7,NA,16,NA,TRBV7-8,CASSLVGQNRFYEQYF,TGTGCCAGCAGCTTAGTCGGGCAGAACAGATTCTACGAGCAGTACTTC
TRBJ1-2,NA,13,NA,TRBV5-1,CASSLDMYYGYTF,TGCGCCAGCAGCCTAGACATGTACTATGGCTACACCTTC
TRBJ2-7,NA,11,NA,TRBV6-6,CASSTHYEQYF,TGTGCCAGCAGCACCCATTACGAGCAGTACTTC
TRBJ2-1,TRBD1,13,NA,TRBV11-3,CASSLGQYNEQFF,TGTGCCAGCAGCCTGGGACAGTACAATGAGCAGTTCTTC
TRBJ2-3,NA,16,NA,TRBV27,CASSSPFEAGADTQYF,TGTGCCAGCAGTTCACCATTCGAGGCCGGGGCAGATACGCAGTATTTT
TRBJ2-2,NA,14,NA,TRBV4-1,CASSQVRGTGELFF,TGCGCCAGCAGCCAAGTCCGAGGCACCGGGGAGCTGTTTTTT
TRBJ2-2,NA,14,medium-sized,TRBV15,CATSRGGDTGELFF,TGTGCCACCAGCAGAGGGGGCGACACCGGGGAGCTGTTTTTT
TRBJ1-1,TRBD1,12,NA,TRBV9,CASGQGDTEAFF,TGTGCCAGCGGACAGGGGGACACTGAAGCTTTCTTT
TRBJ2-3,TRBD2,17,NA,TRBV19,CASSVYLVERGVDTQYF,TGTGCCAGTAGCGTATACCTCGTCGAGCGGGGGGTTGATACGCAGTATTTT
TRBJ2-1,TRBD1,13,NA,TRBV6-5,CASRERGGTEQFF,TGTGCCAGCAGGGAGAGAGGGGGCACTGAGCAGTTCTTC